A single sample is the source of the 26 T cell receptor beta chains below, sequenced in a study of spatial heterogeneity in lung cancer. TCRdb called the 5' RACE reads again in MiXCR, with one record for every CDR3 protein. The sample has tens of thousands of distinct CDR3 sequences; around 5.8% are singletons. Time point indicated: sample taken at primary tumor resection. Unsorted whole RNA samples from tumor, nontumor lung or frozen PBMC were sequenced. This specimen consisted of PBMCs, obtained at surgery. The receptors derive from a male donor with early-stage non-small cell lung cancer.

This clonotype occurred many times. This chain links TRBV4-1 with TRBJ2-3; a possible D gene is TRBD2 (7 bases). The V end lost 1 base, the J end lost 1 base, and 9 bases lay between the germline ends. This CDR3 contains 15 residues. CDR1 and CDR2 from the germline V gene are MGHRA and YSYEKL. The DNA for the CDR3 is TGCGCCAGCAGCCAAGCGGGGGGCGGCACAGATACGCAGTATTTT. It encodes CASSQAGGGTDTQYF.

This clonotype was observed many times. The chain couples TRBV5-1 to TRBJ1-6; D uncertain. The CDR3 consists of 14 residues. The ends were cut back, 0 bases at V and 7 bases at J, with 8 bases in the middle. Germline V gene lookup returns CDR1 SGHRS and CDR2 YFSETQ. As DNA, the CDR3 is TGCGCCAGCAGCTTGGTACACGGAAATTCACCCCTCCACTTT. Encoded protein: CASSLVHGNSPLHF.

This clonotype was seen only a few times. The chain is built from TRBV5-4 and TRBJ2-1, with 14 positions matching TRBD2. The CDR3 loop spans 19 amino acids. Losses at the gene ends were 4 bases for V and 0 bases for J; bases not matched to a gene: 9. Germline V lookup: CDR1 SGHNT, CDR2 YYREEE (reference sequence). The CDR3 bases are TGTGCCAGCAGCCCCGGGACTAGCGGGGGACCTAGCTCCTACAATGAGCAGTTCTTC. Its translation: CASSPGTSGGPSSYNEQFF.

This clonotype has ten or more counts. The chain has TRBV20-1 and TRBJ1-5; 7 nucleotides align to TRBD1. Germline CDR1 is DFQATT and CDR2 is SNEGSKA (reference sequence). V trimming: 4 bases; J trimming: 2 bases; junction bases outside the gene matches: 5. There are 14 residues in the CDR3. The CDR3: CSATGDRGNQPQHF. The CDR3 DNA sequence: TGCAGTGCTACTGGAGACAGGGGCAATCAGCCCCAGCATTTT.

The table lists this clonotype with a few counts. The rearrangement links TRBV5-1 to TRBJ1-1; 11 nucleotides line up with TRBD1. Germline V gene data show CDR1 as SGHRS and CDR2 as YFSETQ. Unmatched junction bases numbered 3, after V lost 3 bases and J lost 5 bases. This CDR3 contains 14 residues. The CDR3 loop reads CASSSGQGGTEAFF. The DNA for the CDR3 is TGCGCCAGCAGCTCGGGACAGGGGGGAACTGAAGCTTTCTTT.

This clonotype was detected many times. The J gene is TRBJ1-1, the V gene TRBV30; D uncertain. The CDR3 runs 13 residues. Germline loops: CDR1 GTSNPN, CDR2 SVGIG (reference sequence). Trimming pared 2 bases from V and 5 bases from J, leaving 12 bases between. CDR3 protein: CAWSWAAGTEAFF. In DNA, the CDR3 is TGTGCCTGGAGTTGGGCCGCCGGGACTGAAGCTTTCTTT.

The chain employs TRBV2 and TRBJ2-1, with 9 positions matching TRBD2. The CDR3 is 13 residues long. Germline values: CDR1 SNHLY, CDR2 FYNNEI. J was trimmed by 6 bases and V by 8 bases; bases with no gene match: 5. For the CDR3, the DNA is TGTGCCAGCGGTGGCGGGGGGGCCAATGAGCAGTTCTTC. Translating it yields CASGGGGANEQFF.

This clonotype showed up many times. The CDR3: CASSFYQPQHF. CDR3 in DNA: TGTGCCAGCAGCTTCTATCAGCCCCAGCATTTT. The genes are TRBV5-4 and TRBJ1-5; D gene ambiguous. CDR3 length: 11 amino acids. Trimming pared 2 bases from V and 5 bases from J, leaving 2 bases between. Germline V gene sequence: CDR1 SGHNT, CDR2 YYREEE (reference sequence).

This clonotype was counted at least ten times. This chain joins TRBV5-1 and TRBJ2-6; 7 bases are shared with TRBD1. The germline V gene encodes CDR1 SGHRS and CDR2 YFSETQ. The CDR3 sequence is 17 residues long. V trimming: 5 bases; J trimming: 0 bases; junction bases outside the gene matches: 8. CDR3 amino acids: CASSWDSPTSGANVLTF. The CDR3 DNA reads TGCGCCAGCAGTTGGGACAGCCCCACCTCTGGGGCCAACGTCCTGACTTTC.

This clonotype has ten or more counts. The rearrangement links TRBV29-1 to TRBJ1-2; 7 nucleotides align to TRBD1. V dropped 6 bases and J dropped 7; count of bases not matched to a gene: 11. This CDR3 region has 13 residues. The germline V gene has CDR1 SQVTM and CDR2 ANQGSEA. The CDR3 spells CSVGQDGRFGYTF. In nucleotides, the CDR3 is TGCAGCGTCGGACAGGATGGGAGGTTTGGCTACACCTTC.

V and J are TRBV28 and TRBJ2-7; 7 bases map to TRBD1. Germline trimming cut 3 bases from V and 1 base from J; bases unmatched to any gene: 6. CDR1 is MDHEN, CDR2 SYDVKM, per germline. This CDR3 is 15 amino acids long. CDR3 sequence: CASSFSGTASYEQYF. CDR3 DNA sequence: TGTGCCAGCAGTTTTTCGGGGACAGCTTCCTACGAGCAGTACTTC.

This clonotype was detected many times. V gene TRBV4-1 combines with J gene TRBJ1-5; D might be TRBD1 (5 bases). CDR3 length equals 15 residues. Between the trimmed V and J ends, which lost 0 bases and 6 bases, there was a span of 12 bases. Germline lookup yields CDR1 MGHRA and CDR2 YSYEKL. The chain's CDR3 is CASSQDTQGTQPQHF. CDR3 sequence (DNA): TGCGCCAGCAGCCAAGATACCCAGGGAACTCAGCCCCAGCATTTT.

In this sample, this clonotype turned up many times. The V and J genes are TRBV7-8 and TRBJ1-4; 10 nucleotides agree with TRBD1. There are 14 residues in the CDR3. Germline CDR1 is SGHVS and CDR2 is FQNEAQ. V lost 5 bases and J lost 11; bases outside the gene matches: 8. This chain's CDR3 is CASSLDRGQGKLFF. The CDR3, as DNA: TGTGCCAGCAGCCTAGACAGGGGGCAGGGGAAACTGTTTTTT.

This clonotype was counted only a few times. This rearrangement joins TRBV4-1 to TRBJ1-6; D gene ambiguous. Germline CDR1 MGHRA, CDR2 YSYEKL. V was pared by 4 bases and J by 1 base, with 17 bases between. The CDR3 contains 18 residues. The CDR3: CASSPMVLGPSYNSPLHF. The CDR3, as DNA: TGCGCCAGCAGCCCCATGGTGTTAGGGCCTTCCTATAATTCACCCCTCCACTTT.

This clonotype was observed many times. This chain links TRBV5-1 with TRBJ2-7; 7 bases map to TRBD1. CDR3 length: 13 amino acids. Unmatched junction bases numbered 7, after V lost 6 bases and J lost 4 bases. The germline gives CDR1 SGHRS, CDR2 YFSETQ. The CDR3 DNA reads TGCGCCAGCAAACAGGGGACCCATTACGAGCAGTACTTC. Its protein is CASKQGTHYEQYF.

This clonotype showed up many times. The rearrangement uses TRBV5-6 and TRBJ2-6; D gene unclear. The CDR3 spans 19 residues. Trimming stripped 2 bases from V and 0 bases from J, with 18 bases between. Germline V gene data show CDR1 as SGHDT and CDR2 as YYEEEE. The CDR3 sequence: CASSFLKGQVSSGANVLTF. The CDR3 DNA reads as TGTGCCAGCAGCTTCTTAAAGGGCCAGGTTAGCTCTGGGGCCAACGTCCTGACTTTC.

There are many counts of this clonotype. The V call is TRBV6-2 or TRBV6-3, the J call TRBJ2-6; TRBD1 matches at 7 bases. Losses at the gene ends were 8 bases for V and 2 bases for J; bases not matched to a gene: 9. Germline V gene sequence: CDR1 MNHEY, CDR2 SVGEGT. The length of the CDR3 is 16 residues. The CDR3 region has the DNA TGTGCCAGCTACAGGGACAGTATAACTGGGGCCAACGTCCTGACTTTC. Encoded protein: CASYRDSITGANVLTF.

J is TRBJ1-6 and V is TRBV25-1; weak D call: TRBD1 (5 bases). CDR3 length: 14 amino acids. V lost 6 bases, J lost 4 bases, and 10 bases lay in between. CDR1 and CDR2 (germline): MGHDK, SYGVNS. CDR3 nucleotides: TGTGCCAGCAGGGCGGGACTATATAATTCACCCCTCCACTTT. It specifies CASRAGLYNSPLHF.

This clonotype was detected ten times or more. The CDR3 spells CASSLGRLSTDTQYF. Here the CDR3 DNA reads TGCGCCAGCAGCTTGGGCAGACTGAGCACAGATACGCAGTATTTT. The rearrangement links TRBV5-1 to TRBJ2-3; D is unresolved. The germline V gene encodes CDR1 SGHRS and CDR2 YFSETQ. Trimming took off 0 bases at V and 0 bases at J, with 8 bases between the two ends. The CDR3 spans 15 residues. The variable domain in full, with the rest retrieved from reference TRBV5-1 and TRBJ2-3, is KAGVTQTPRYLIKTRGQQVTLSCSPISGHRSVSWYQQTPGQGLQFLFEYFSETQRNKGNFPGRFSGRQFSNSRSEMNVSTLELGDSALYLCASSLGRLSTDTQYFGPGTRLTVL.

This rearrangement joins TRBV20-1 to TRBJ2-3; 13 bases map to TRBD2. Germline CDR1 DFQATT, CDR2 SNEGSKA (reference sequence). CDR3 size: 14 residues. V trimming: 7 bases; J trimming: 5 bases; junction bases outside the gene matches: 6. For the CDR3, the DNA is TGCAGTGTCTACGGACTAGCGGGGGTAGATACGCAGTATTTT. It specifies CSVYGLAGVDTQYF.

The sample holds many counts of this clonotype. The chain joins TRBV20-1 to TRBJ2-5, with 11 nucleotides matching TRBD2. The length of the CDR3 is 16 residues. Trimming took 5 bases from V and 2 from J; bases not matched to a gene: 10. Germline V gene data show CDR1 as DFQATT and CDR2 as SNEGSKA (reference sequence). The CDR3 sequence is CSAYMIAGGLQETQYF. The CDR3 coding sequence is TGCAGTGCTTATATGATAGCGGGGGGGTTACAAGAGACCCAGTACTTC.

This clonotype was found many times. The V and J genes are TRBV7-9 and TRBJ1-1; 9 bases match TRBD1. The CDR3 is 14 residues long. Germline CDR1 reads SEHNR; CDR2 reads FQNEAQ (reference sequence). Trimming took 5 bases from V and 5 from J; bases not matched to a gene: 6. The DNA of the CDR3 is TGTGCCAGCAGCGGGACAGGGAGGGGGACTGAAGCTTTCTTT. Amino acid sequence: CASSGTGRGTEAFF.

This clonotype was seen ten or more times. The CDR3 sequence is CASSFSDGKRAYEQYF. CDR3 nucleotide sequence: TGTGCCAGCAGTTTTAGTGATGGGAAGAGGGCCTACGAGCAGTACTTC. The rearrangement uses TRBV28 and TRBJ2-7, with D perhaps TRBD2 (5 bases). The CDR3 spans 16 residues. Trimming removed 3 bases from V and 2 bases from J, with 17 bases in between. The V gene's germline CDR1 is MDHEN and CDR2 SYDVKM.

This clonotype came up many times. The V and J genes are TRBV11-1 and TRBJ2-4; TRBD1 might be the D (6 bases). With 3 bases removed from V and 6 bases from J, the gap between germline ends came to 15 bases. The CDR3 spans 15 residues. In germline, CDR1 is SGHAT, CDR2 FQDESV (reference sequence). In DNA form, the CDR3 reads TGTGCCAGCAGCTTGGATAGGGGGATTGGAAACATTCAGTACTTC. Its translation is CASSLDRGIGNIQYF.

The V and J genes are TRBV27 and TRBJ2-7; D remains ambiguous. V lost 1 base to trimming and J lost 0 bases, with 7 bases between them. This CDR3 is built from 14 residues. In germline, CDR1 is MNHEY, CDR2 SMNVEV (reference sequence). The CDR3 DNA follows: TGTGCCAGCAGTTTATATGGCGGCTCCTACGAGCAGTACTTC. It is translated as CASSLYGGSYEQYF.

This clonotype was seen repeatedly, ten times or more. The CDR3 region has the DNA TGTGCCAGCAGCTTGGAACCGAACCAAGAGACCCAGTACTTC. It yields the protein CASSLEPNQETQYF. The chain uses TRBV5-5 and TRBJ2-5; D unresolved. V shed 0 bases and J shed 0 bases, with 6 bases lying between them. CDR1 and CDR2 (germline): SGHKS, YYEKEE (reference sequence). CDR3 length: 14 amino acids.